The 9 T cell receptor beta chains below come from one sample, sequenced in a study of blood T cell repertoires in COVID-19. Profiled with immunoSEQ multiplex PCR; TCRdb holds only in-frame clones, not every one. The table includes almost 400,000 clones, around 89% detected once. The specimen was PBMCs or T cells enriched from blood (not recorded which). The source of these receptors is a woman in her 30s with acute COVID-19.

This chain links TRBV7-2 with TRBJ1-4; no firm D call. Germline values: CDR1 SGHTA, CDR2 FQGNSA. The CDR3 consists of 14 residues. V shed 2 bases and J shed 7 bases, with 11 bases lying between them. DNA for the CDR3: TGTGCCAGCAGCTTAACCTTACAATCTGAAAAACTGTTTTTT. It specifies CASSLTLQSEKLFF. The full variable domain, rest sourced from reference TRBV7-2 and TRBJ1-4, is GAGVSQSPSNKVTEKGKDVELRCDPISGHTALYWYRQSLGQGLEFLIYFQGNSAPDKSGLPSDRFSAERTGGSVSTLTIQRTQQEDSAVYLCASSLTLQSEKLFFGSGTQLSVL.

The chain employs TRBV27 and TRBJ2-7; perhaps TRBD1 as D (6 bases). Trimming removed 4 bases at V and 4 bases at J, with 11 bases between. The CDR3 has 13 residues. Germline V gene data show CDR1 as MNHEY and CDR2 as SMNVEV (reference sequence). The CDR3 sequence is CASSSQQGYEQYF. DNA of the CDR3: TGTGCCAGCAGTTCTCAACAGGGTTACGAGCAGTACTTC.

The rearrangement uses TRBV5-1 and TRBJ2-7; TRBD2 agrees at 11 bases. Germline CDR1 SGHRS, CDR2 YFSETQ. V lost 4 bases, J lost 3 bases, and 6 bases stayed unmatched. The CDR3 runs to 15 residues. In nucleotides, the CDR3 is TGCGCCAGCAGCCCTACTAGCGGGGGATTCTACGAGCAGTACTTC. Amino acids: CASSPTSGGFYEQYF. The full variable domain, in which reference TRBV5-1 and TRBJ2-7 provide the parts outside the CDR3, is KAGVTQTPRYLIKTRGQQVTLSCSPISGHRSVSWYQQTPGQGLQFLFEYFSETQRNKGNFPGRFSGRQFSNSRSEMNVSTLELGDSALYLCASSPTSGGFYEQYFGPGTRLTVT.

The chain links TRBV5-1 to TRBJ2-7; D call uncertain. V shed 0 bases and J shed 0 bases, with 10 bases lying between them. CDR3 length: 15 residues. CDR1 and CDR2 from the germline V gene are SGHRS and YFSETQ. CDR3 in DNA: TGCGCCAGCAGCTTGGCTCCGGAGAGCTCCTACGAGCAGTACTTC. It yields the protein CASSLAPESSYEQYF.

V and J are TRBV9 and TRBJ1-2; D gene uncertain. The CDR3 has 14 residues. CDR1 is SGDLS, CDR2 YYNGEE, per germline. V was clipped by 4 bases and J by 2 bases, with 12 bases between them. The CDR3 sequence: CASSPALENYGYTF. The CDR3 bases are TGTGCCAGCAGCCCAGCGTTGGAGAACTATGGCTACACCTTC.

The J gene is TRBJ1-2, the V gene TRBV2, with 8 bases aligning to TRBD1. The CDR3 is made up of 15 amino acids. V shed 6 bases, J shed 4 bases, and the junction held 10 bases outside the gene matches. Germline-derived CDR1 and CDR2 are SNHLY and FYNNEI. The CDR3 spells CASSYDRTGSYGYTF. CDR3 coding DNA: TGTGCCAGCAGCTACGATAGGACAGGGAGCTATGGCTACACCTTC. Complete variable domain (other parts from reference TRBV2 and TRBJ1-2): EPEVTQTPSHQVTQMGQEVILRCVPISNHLYFYWYRQILGQKVEFLVSFYNNEISEKSEIFDDQFSVERPDGSNFTLKIRSTKLEDSAMYFCASSYDRTGSYGYTFGSGTRLTVV.

CDR3 DNA sequence: TGTGCCAGCAGCCCCGGGACAGGCTTCTCTGGAAACACCATATATTTT. It codes for CASSPGTGFSGNTIYF. This chain connects TRBV3-1 (or the pseudogene TRBV3-2) to TRBJ1-3, with TRBD1 matching 8 bases. This CDR3 has 16 amino acids. Looked up from germline, CDR1 is LGHDT and CDR2 is YNNKEL (reference sequence). V lost 4 bases, J lost 0 bases, and 5 bases stayed unmatched.

This clone came up once. The V call is TRBV7-3, the J call TRBJ2-2; perhaps TRBD2 as D (6 bases). CDR3 size: 15 residues. CDR1 is SGHTA, CDR2 FQGTGA, per germline. Trimming took off 2 bases at V and 4 bases at J, with 11 bases between the two ends. For the CDR3, the DNA is TGTGCCAGCAGCTTAGTGGGGGGAACCACCGGGGAGCTGTTTTTT. The encoded protein is CASSLVGGTTGELFF.

This clone was counted between two and nine times. The genes are TRBV10-2 and TRBJ2-1; 14 bases are shared with TRBD2. With V trimmed by 4 bases and J by 0 bases, 8 bases remained unmatched. CDR3 length equals 19 residues. Germline assignment: CDR1 WSHSY and CDR2 SAAADI. The chain's CDR3 is CASSVPGLAGGDSYNEQFF. The CDR3 region has the DNA TGCGCCAGCAGTGTCCCAGGACTAGCGGGGGGCGACTCCTACAATGAGCAGTTCTTC.